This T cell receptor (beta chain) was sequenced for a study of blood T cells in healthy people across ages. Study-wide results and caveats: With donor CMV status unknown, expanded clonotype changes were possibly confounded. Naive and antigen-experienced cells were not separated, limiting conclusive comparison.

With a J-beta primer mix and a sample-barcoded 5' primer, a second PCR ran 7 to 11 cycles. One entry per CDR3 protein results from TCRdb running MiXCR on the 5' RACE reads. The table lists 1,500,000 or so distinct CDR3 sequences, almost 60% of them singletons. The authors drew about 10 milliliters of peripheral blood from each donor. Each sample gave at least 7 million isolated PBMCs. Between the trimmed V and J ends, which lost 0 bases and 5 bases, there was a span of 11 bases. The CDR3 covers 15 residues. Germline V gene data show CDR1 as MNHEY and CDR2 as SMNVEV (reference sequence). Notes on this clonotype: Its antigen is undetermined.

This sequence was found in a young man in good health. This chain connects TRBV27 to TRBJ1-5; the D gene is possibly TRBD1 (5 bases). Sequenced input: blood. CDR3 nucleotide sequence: TGTGCCAGCAGTTTATCAGGGGTGAGGGATCAGCCCCAGCATTTT. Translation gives CASSLSGVRDQPQHF.